A single TCR beta chain is shown here with its context. The antigen is undetermined. Profiled with immunoSEQ multiplex PCR; TCRdb holds only in-frame clones, not every one. Here the sample spans some 980,000 clones, about three quarters being singletons. This sample was taken from a study of shared clonotypes between healthy human individuals. Study-wide findings and caveats: At large depth, rarefaction still showed sorted-subset sequencing to be incomplete. Read depth was anticipated to influence clonotype sharing among donors.

The CDR3 has 14 residues. Germline lookup yields CDR1 SGHRS and CDR2 YFSETQ. V lost 0 bases and J lost 6; bases outside the gene matches: 5. Sequenced: memory CD4+ T cells sorted from blood. The sample's subset: CD45RA-negative fraction. V is TRBV5-1 and J is TRBJ2-7; TRBD2 agrees at 8 bases. This TCR was recovered from a young man in good health. CDR3 in amino acids: CASSLEARGAEQYF. DNA of the CDR3: TGCGCCAGCAGCTTGGAGGCGCGGGGGGCCGAGCAGTACTTC.